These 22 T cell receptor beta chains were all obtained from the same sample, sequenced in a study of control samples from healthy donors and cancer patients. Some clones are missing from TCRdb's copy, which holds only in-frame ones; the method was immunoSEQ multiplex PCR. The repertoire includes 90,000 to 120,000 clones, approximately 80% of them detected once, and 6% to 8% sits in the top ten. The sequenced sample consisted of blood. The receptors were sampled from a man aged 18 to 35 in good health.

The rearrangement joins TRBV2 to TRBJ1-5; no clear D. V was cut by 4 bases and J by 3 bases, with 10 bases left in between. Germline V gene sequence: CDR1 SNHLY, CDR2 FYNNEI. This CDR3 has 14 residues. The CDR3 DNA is TGTGCCAGCAGTGGAAAAGGCACCAATCAGCCCCAGCATTTT. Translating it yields CASSGKGTNQPQHF.

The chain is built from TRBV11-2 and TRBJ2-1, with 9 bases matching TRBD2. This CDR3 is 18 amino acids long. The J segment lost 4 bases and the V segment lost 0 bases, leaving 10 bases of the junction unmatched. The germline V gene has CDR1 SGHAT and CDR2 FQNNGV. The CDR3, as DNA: TGTGCCAGCAGCTTAGATCGGGCAGCGGGGGGCCCATACAATGAGCAGTTCTTC. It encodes CASSLDRAAGGPYNEQFF.

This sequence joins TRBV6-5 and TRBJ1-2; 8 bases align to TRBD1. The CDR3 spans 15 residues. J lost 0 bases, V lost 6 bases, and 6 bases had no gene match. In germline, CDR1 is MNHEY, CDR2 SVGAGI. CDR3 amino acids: CASRLGTGTNYGYTF. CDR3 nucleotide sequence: TGTGCCAGCAGACTAGGGACAGGCACTAACTATGGCTACACCTTC.

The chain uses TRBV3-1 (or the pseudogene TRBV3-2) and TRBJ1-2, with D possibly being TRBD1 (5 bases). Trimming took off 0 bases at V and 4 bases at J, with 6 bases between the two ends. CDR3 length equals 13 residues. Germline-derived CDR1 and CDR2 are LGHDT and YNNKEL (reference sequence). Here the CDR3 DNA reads TGTGCCAGCAGCCAAGACAGGGTCTATGGCTACACCTTC. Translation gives CASSQDRVYGYTF.

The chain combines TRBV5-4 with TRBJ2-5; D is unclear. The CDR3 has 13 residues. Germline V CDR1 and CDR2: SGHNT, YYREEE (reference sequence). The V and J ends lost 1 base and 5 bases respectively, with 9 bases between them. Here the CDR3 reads CASSLFAGETQYF. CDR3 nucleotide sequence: TGTGCCAGCAGCTTGTTTGCCGGGGAGACCCAGTACTTC.

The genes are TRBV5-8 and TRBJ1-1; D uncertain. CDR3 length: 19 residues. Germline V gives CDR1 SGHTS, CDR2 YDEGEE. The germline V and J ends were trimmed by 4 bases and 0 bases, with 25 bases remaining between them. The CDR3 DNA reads TGTGCCAGCAGCGCTGGAGAAGGGATGGCGGGGTATTTGAACACTGAAGCTTTCTTT. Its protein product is CASSAGEGMAGYLNTEAFF.

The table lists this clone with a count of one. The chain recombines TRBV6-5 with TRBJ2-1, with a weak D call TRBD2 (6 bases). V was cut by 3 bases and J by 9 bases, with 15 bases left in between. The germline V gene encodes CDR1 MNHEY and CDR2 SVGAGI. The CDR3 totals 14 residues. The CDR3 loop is CASSYVKGSGEQFF. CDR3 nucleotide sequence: TGTGCCAGCAGTTATGTTAAGGGTAGCGGTGAGCAGTTCTTC.

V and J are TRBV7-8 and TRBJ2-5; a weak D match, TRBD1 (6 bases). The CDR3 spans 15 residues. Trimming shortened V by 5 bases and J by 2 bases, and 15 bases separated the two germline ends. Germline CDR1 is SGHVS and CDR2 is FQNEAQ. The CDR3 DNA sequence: TGTGCCAGCAGCGAACAGGGAACTCTTCAAGAGACCCAGTACTTC. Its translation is CASSEQGTLQETQYF.

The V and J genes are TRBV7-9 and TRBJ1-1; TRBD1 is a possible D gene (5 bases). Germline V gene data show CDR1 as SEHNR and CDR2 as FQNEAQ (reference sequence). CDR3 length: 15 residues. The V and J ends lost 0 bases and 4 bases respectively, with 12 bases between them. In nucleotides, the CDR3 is TGTGCCAGCAGCTTAGCGGTAGGGGTGGGCACTGAAGCTTTCTTT. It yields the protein CASSLAVGVGTEAFF.

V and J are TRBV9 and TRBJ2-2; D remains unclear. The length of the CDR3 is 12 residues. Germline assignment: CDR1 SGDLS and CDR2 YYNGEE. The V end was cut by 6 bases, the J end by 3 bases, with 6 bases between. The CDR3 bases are TGTGCCAGCACCGCACACACCGGGGAGCTGTTTTTT. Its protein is CASTAHTGELFF.

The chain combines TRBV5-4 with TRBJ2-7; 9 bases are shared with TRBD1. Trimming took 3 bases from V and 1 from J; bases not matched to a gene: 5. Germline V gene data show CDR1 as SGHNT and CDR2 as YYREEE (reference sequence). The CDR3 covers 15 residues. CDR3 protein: CASSSGTGRSYEQYV. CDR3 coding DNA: TGTGCCAGCAGCTCGGGGACAGGGAGGTCCTACGAGCAGTACGTC.

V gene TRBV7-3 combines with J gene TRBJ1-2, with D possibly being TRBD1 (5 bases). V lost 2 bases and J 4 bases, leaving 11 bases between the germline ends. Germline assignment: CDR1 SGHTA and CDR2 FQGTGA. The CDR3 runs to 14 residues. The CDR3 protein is CASSLWGRLYGYTF. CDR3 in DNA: TGTGCCAGCAGCTTATGGGGCAGACTCTATGGCTACACCTTC.

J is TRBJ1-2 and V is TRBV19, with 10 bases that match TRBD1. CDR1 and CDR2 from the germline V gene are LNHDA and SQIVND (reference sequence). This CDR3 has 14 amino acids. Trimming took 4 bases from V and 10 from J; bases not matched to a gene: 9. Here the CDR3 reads CASSTIKDRGFYTF. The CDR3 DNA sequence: TGTGCCAGTAGTACTATCAAGGACAGGGGGTTCTACACCTTC.

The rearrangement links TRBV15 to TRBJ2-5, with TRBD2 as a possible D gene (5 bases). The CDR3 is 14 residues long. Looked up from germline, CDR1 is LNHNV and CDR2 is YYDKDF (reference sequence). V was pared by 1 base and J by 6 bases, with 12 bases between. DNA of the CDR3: TGTGCCACCAGCAGAGGGGGAGATGGAAAGACCCAGTACTTC. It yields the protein CATSRGGDGKTQYF.

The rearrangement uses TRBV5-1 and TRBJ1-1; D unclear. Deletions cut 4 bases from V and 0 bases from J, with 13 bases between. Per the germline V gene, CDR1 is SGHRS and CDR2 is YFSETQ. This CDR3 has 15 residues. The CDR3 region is CASSPEGDMNTEAFF. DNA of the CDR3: TGCGCCAGCAGCCCGGAGGGAGACATGAACACTGAAGCTTTCTTT.

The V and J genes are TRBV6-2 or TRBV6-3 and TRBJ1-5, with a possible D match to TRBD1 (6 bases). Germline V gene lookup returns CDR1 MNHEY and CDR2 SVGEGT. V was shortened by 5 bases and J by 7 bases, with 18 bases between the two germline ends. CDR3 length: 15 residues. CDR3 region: CASSRGSTGPQPQHF. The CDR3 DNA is TGTGCCAGCAGTCGAGGGTCTACAGGGCCACAGCCCCAGCATTTT.

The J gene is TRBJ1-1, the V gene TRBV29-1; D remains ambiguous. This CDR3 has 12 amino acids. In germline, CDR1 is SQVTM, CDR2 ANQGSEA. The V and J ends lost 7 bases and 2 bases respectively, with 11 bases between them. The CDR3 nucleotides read TGCAGCGCGACGGCTTTTAACACTGAAGCTTTCTTT. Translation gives CSATAFNTEAFF.

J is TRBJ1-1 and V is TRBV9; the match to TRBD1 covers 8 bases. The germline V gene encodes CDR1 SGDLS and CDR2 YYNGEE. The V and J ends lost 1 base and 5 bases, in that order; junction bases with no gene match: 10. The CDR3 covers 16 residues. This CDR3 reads CASSVRQGTWGTEAFF. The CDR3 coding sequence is TGTGCCAGCAGCGTAAGACAGGGGACTTGGGGTACTGAAGCTTTCTTT.

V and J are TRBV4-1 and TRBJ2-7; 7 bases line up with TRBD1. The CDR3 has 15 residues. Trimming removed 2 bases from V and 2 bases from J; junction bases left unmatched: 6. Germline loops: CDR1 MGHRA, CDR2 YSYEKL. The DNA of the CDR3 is TGCGCCAGCAGCCAAAAAGGGACAGAGGCCTACGAGCAGTACGTC. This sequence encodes CASSQKGTEAYEQYV.

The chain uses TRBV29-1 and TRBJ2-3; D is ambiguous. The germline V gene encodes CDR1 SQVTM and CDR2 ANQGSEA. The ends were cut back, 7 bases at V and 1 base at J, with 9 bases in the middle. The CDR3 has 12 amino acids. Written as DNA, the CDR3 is TGCAGCGGCAGGTCCGGCACAGATACGCAGTATTTT. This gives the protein CSGRSGTDTQYF.

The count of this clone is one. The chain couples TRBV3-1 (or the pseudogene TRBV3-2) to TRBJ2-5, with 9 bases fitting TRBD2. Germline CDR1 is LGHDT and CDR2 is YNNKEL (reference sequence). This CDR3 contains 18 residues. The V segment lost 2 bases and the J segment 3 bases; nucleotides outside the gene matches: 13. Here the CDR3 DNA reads TGTGCCAGCAGCCAACGCCCTAGCGGGGCCACAGGAAAAGAGACCCAGTACTTC. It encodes CASSQRPSGATGKETQYF.

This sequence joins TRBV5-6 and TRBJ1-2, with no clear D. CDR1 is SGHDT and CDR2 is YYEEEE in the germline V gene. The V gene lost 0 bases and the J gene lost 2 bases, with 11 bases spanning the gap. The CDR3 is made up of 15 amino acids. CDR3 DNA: TGTGCCAGCAGCTTGGTGTTTCGGGAGAACTATGGCTACACCTTC. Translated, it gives CASSLVFRENYGYTF.